This T cell receptor beta chain was identified in a study of blood T cell repertoires in COVID-19. Study as a whole: COVID-19 samples, acute and convalescent, were from the United States, Italy and Spain. PBMCs, B-cell-depleted T cells, or T cells were the source of the cDNA or gDNA that made up the material.

The authors' processing: Reference gene primers were amplified, and this amplification served to estimate nucleated cell counts. Data came from immunoSEQ multiplex PCR; TCRdb stores just in-frame clones and leaves some out. Clonal size and the V and J genes are those of that table, whereas D and trimming came from the DNA. This sample has around 170,000 clones; less than 90% occur once, and the top ten carry 6.5% to 8.5%. Seattle patients were enrolled while actively infected and followed longitudinally. V lost 2 bases and J lost 5, with 11 bases in between. The CDR3 is made up of 14 amino acids. Germline V gene sequence: CDR1 SGDLS, CDR2 YYNGEE.

This clonotype originated in a woman in her seventies with COVID-19, enrolled during active disease. Sequences were obtained from peripheral blood. The V and J genes are TRBV9 and TRBJ2-1; D may be TRBD2 (6 bases). CDR3 amino acids: CASSVTSRNNEQFF. In nucleotides, the CDR3 is TGTGCCAGCAGCGTTACTAGCAGGAACAATGAGCAGTTCTTC.